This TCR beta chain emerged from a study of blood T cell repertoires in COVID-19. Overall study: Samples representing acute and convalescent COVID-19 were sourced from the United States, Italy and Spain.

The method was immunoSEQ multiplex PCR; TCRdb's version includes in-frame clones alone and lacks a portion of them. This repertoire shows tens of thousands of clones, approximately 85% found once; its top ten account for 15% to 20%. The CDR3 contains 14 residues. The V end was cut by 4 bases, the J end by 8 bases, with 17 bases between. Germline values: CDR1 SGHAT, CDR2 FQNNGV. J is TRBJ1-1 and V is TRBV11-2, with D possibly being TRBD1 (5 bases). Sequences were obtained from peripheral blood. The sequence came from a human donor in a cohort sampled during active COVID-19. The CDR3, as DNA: TGTGCCAGCAGCTCCCGGGGGGGTCTAGAGGAAGCTTTCTTT. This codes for CASSSRGGLEEAFF.